This passage covers 21 T cell receptor beta chains from one sample sequenced in a study of blood T cell repertoires in COVID-19. Profiled with immunoSEQ multiplex PCR; TCRdb holds only in-frame clones, not every one. The repertoire holds 250,000 to 300,000 clones, with about 88% as singletons. Sequenced sample: peripheral blood. These receptor sequences come from a man in his thirties or forties with active or convalescent COVID-19.

The V and J genes are TRBV6-2 or TRBV6-3 and TRBJ1-6, with D maybe TRBD1 (6 bases). Germline V gives CDR1 MNHEY, CDR2 SVGEGT. V was shortened by 2 bases and J by 7 bases, with 12 bases between the two germline ends. This CDR3 has 15 residues. CDR3 protein: CASSYALQGNSPLHF. CDR3 nucleotides: TGTGCCAGCAGTTACGCTTTGCAGGGGAATTCACCCCTCCACTTT.

There are a few counts of this clone. J is TRBJ2-7 and V is TRBV7-2, with D perhaps matching TRBD2 (6 bases). The CDR3 has 15 residues. V lost 1 base, J lost 6 bases, and 16 bases lay in between. Germline values: CDR1 SGHTA, CDR2 FQGNSA. CDR3 sequence reads: CASSLGAGPASEQYF. In nucleotides, the CDR3 is TGTGCCAGCAGCTTAGGCGCGGGGCCCGCCAGCGAGCAGTACTTC.

The J gene is TRBJ1-5, the V gene TRBV27, with a tentative D call TRBD1 (5 bases). The CDR3 consists of 14 residues. Germline assignment: CDR1 MNHEY and CDR2 SMNVEV (reference sequence). V lost 3 bases and J 2 bases, leaving 8 bases between the germline ends. CDR3 loop: CASSLRDGNQPQHF. CDR3 nucleotide sequence: TGTGCCAGCAGTTTGCGGGACGGCAATCAGCCCCAGCATTTT.

This chain joins TRBV7-2 and TRBJ1-6; possible D gene TRBD1, 5 bases. The germline V gene has CDR1 SGHTA and CDR2 FQGNSA. V gave up 0 bases and J gave up 7 bases, with 25 bases separating them. The CDR3 has 20 residues. CDR3 bases: TGTGCCAGCAGCTTAGCGCTTTTCGGGACGAGCGGGGCTAGGAATTCACCCCTCCACTTT. This gives the protein CASSLALFGTSGARNSPLHF. The full variable domain, with the rest looked up from reference TRBV7-2 and TRBJ1-6, is GAGVSQSPSNKVTEKGKDVELRCDPISGHTALYWYRQSLGQGLEFLIYFQGNSAPDKSGLPSDRFSAERTGGSVSTLTIQRTQQEDSAVYLCASSLALFGTSGARNSPLHFGNGTRLTVT.

The chain combines TRBV4-2 with TRBJ2-7; D is perhaps TRBD2 (7 bases). Trimming cost V 0 bases and J 4 bases, with 16 bases left between them. The CDR3 consists of 16 residues. In germline, CDR1 is LGHNA, CDR2 YNFKEQ. Here the CDR3 reads CASSQEFAGALYEQYF. The CDR3 DNA follows: TGTGCCAGCAGCCAAGAGTTTGCGGGGGCCTTATACGAGCAGTACTTC.

The chain links TRBV4-3 to TRBJ1-5, with TRBD1 matching 7 bases. The V segment lost 3 bases and the J segment 3 bases; nucleotides outside the gene matches: 5. From germline, CDR1 is LGHNA and CDR2 YSLEER. This CDR3 contains 15 residues. The CDR3 coding sequence is TGCGCCAGCAGCCAGGGGGGACAGCCCAATCAGCCCCAGCATTTT. It translates to CASSQGGQPNQPQHF.

DNA of the CDR3: TGCGCCAGCAGCCAGACTGTTCAGAACACTGAAGCTTTCTTT. This gives the protein CASSQTVQNTEAFF. This chain connects TRBV4-1 to TRBJ1-1; D remains unclear. There are 14 residues in the CDR3. Per germline, CDR1 MGHRA and CDR2 YSYEKL. With 3 bases removed from V and 1 base from J, the gap between germline ends came to 9 bases.

The CDR3 DNA sequence: TGCGCCAGCAGCTTGGGATTACGGACAGGTGAAGCTTTCTTT. Encoded protein: CASSLGLRTGEAFF. The rearrangement joins TRBV5-1 to TRBJ1-1, with 7 nucleotides matching TRBD1. This CDR3 spans 14 amino acids. V lost 0 bases, J lost 7 bases, and 6 bases stayed unmatched. CDR1 and CDR2 (germline): SGHRS, YFSETQ.

The chain recombines TRBV7-3 with TRBJ2-1, with TRBD2 matching over 7 bases. This CDR3 is 15 amino acids long. V was pared by 1 base and J by 4 bases, with 4 bases of the junction left unmatched. Germline V CDR1 and CDR2: SGHTA, FQGTGA. This CDR3 is CASSLMLAVYNEQFF. CDR3 in DNA: TGTGCCAGCAGCTTAATGCTAGCGGTTTACAATGAGCAGTTCTTC.

This sequence joins TRBV18 and TRBJ1-4; possible D gene TRBD1, 6 bases. The germline V gene encodes CDR1 KGHSH and CDR2 LQKENI. V lost 4 bases to trimming and J lost 0 bases, with 15 bases between them. The CDR3 spans 17 residues. CDR3 residues: CASSLRGTSATNEKLFF. The CDR3 nucleotides read TGTGCCAGCTCACTAAGGGGGACCTCGGCAACTAATGAAAAACTGTTTTTT.

This clone was recorded once. This chain uses TRBV4-3 with TRBJ2-7, with 9 bases identical to TRBD2. V shed 1 base and J 3 bases; nucleotides not matched to a gene: 7. The CDR3 loop spans 16 amino acids. The germline CDR1 and CDR2 sequences are LGHNA and YSLEER. The chain's CDR3 is CASSQGIAGVVYEQYF. CDR3 in DNA: TGCGCCAGCAGCCAAGGTATAGCGGGGGTGGTCTACGAGCAGTACTTC.

V usage is TRBV7-2 and J usage is TRBJ2-7; 7 positions agree with TRBD1. From germline, CDR1 is SGHTA and CDR2 FQGNSA. J was trimmed by 5 bases and V by 4 bases; bases with no gene match: 8. The length of the CDR3 is 14 residues. CDR3 amino acids: CASSYRGFVNEQYF. The CDR3 DNA sequence: TGTGCCAGCAGCTACAGGGGTTTTGTCAACGAGCAGTACTTC.

The gene calls are TRBV7-9 and TRBJ2-7; TRBD1 aligns across 7 bases. V was pared by 4 bases and J by 4 bases, with 7 bases of the junction left unmatched. The germline CDR1 and CDR2 sequences are SEHNR and FQNEAQ (reference sequence). The CDR3 extends over 14 amino acids. The CDR3 protein is CASSSDGTVYEQYF. The CDR3 nucleotides are TGTGCCAGCAGCTCTGACGGGACAGTATACGAGCAGTACTTC.

This clone was seen a handful of times. The chain is built from TRBV5-1 and TRBJ1-2, with a possible D match to TRBD1 (6 bases). There are 13 residues in the CDR3. V dropped 4 bases and J dropped 4 bases, with 11 bases sitting between them. Germline CDR1 is SGHRS and CDR2 is YFSETQ. CDR3 loop: CASSPDRTYGYTF. The CDR3 DNA reads as TGCGCCAGCAGCCCCGACAGGACCTATGGCTACACCTTC.

The chain combines TRBV4-1 with TRBJ2-1; 13 nucleotides agree with TRBD2. CDR1 MGHRA and CDR2 YSYEKL come from the germline V gene. The CDR3 has 15 residues. V shed 5 bases, J shed 8 bases, and the junction held 6 bases outside the gene matches. In DNA, the CDR3 is TGCGCCAGCAGCGAACTAGCGGGGGGGTTGGATGAGCAGTTCTTC. Translating gives CASSELAGGLDEQFF.

This chain links TRBV7-6 with TRBJ2-3, with TRBD2 identical over 12 bases. The CDR3 consists of 17 residues. The germline V gene has CDR1 SGHVS and CDR2 FNYEAQ. V gave up 5 bases and J gave up 0 bases; unmatched junction bases: 6. The CDR3 region is CASSNLAGGLSTDTQYF. CDR3 nucleotide sequence: TGTGCCAGCAGCAACCTAGCGGGGGGGTTAAGCACAGATACGCAGTATTTT.

A remark on this clone: Other nucleotide sequences from this sample produce the same CDR3. The chain uses TRBV4-2 and TRBJ2-3; 10 bases are a match to TRBD2. The CDR3 is made up of 16 amino acids. Trimming at V came to 2 bases and at J to 1 base, leaving 3 bases not matched to a gene. CDR1 and CDR2 (germline): LGHNA, YNFKEQ. The CDR3 loop is CASSQRLAGGTDTQYF. The DNA of the CDR3 is TGTGCCAGCAGCCAACGGCTAGCGGGGGGCACAGATACGCAGTATTTT.

This chain connects TRBV19 to TRBJ2-3; 10 positions match TRBD1. The CDR3 is 15 amino acids. Germline CDR1 reads LNHDA; CDR2 reads SQIVND (reference sequence). V lost 5 bases, J lost 2 bases, and 4 bases stayed unmatched. For the CDR3, the DNA is TGTGCCAGTAGTGTTGGACAGGGGGACACAGATACGCAGTATTTT. Translation gives CASSVGQGDTDTQYF. Looking up the rest from reference TRBV19 and TRBJ2-3 gives the full variable domain: DGGITQSPKYLFRKEGQNVTLSCEQNLNHDAMYWYRQDPGQGLRLIYYSQIVNDFQKGDIAEGYSVSREKKESFPLTVTSAQKNPTAFYLCASSVGQGDTDTQYFGPGTRLTVL.

This sequence joins TRBV14 and TRBJ2-1, with TRBD2 identical over 8 bases. The length of the CDR3 is 20 residues. CDR1 and CDR2 from the germline V gene are SGHDN and FVKESK. V trimming: 1 base; J trimming: 1 base; junction bases outside the gene matches: 15. CDR3 loop: CASSQVERGPYQISYNEQFF. The CDR3 nucleotides read TGTGCCAGCAGCCAAGTAGAGCGGGGGCCTTACCAAATATCCTACAATGAGCAGTTCTTC.

This chain connects TRBV4-2 to TRBJ1-1, with D hard to call. V was pared by 2 bases and J by 1 base, with 11 bases between. This CDR3 spans 15 amino acids. Germline CDR1 reads LGHNA; CDR2 reads YNFKEQ. CDR3 DNA: TGTGCCAGCAGCCAAACCGCAGGTTCGAACACTGAAGCTTTCTTT. The encoded protein is CASSQTAGSNTEAFF.

CDR3 region: CASSSGGTPDLYEQFF. Here the CDR3 DNA reads TGCGCCAGCAGCTCGGGCGGGACTCCCGATTTGTATGAGCAGTTCTTC. This sequence joins TRBV5-1 and TRBJ2-1, with D perhaps matching TRBD2 (6 bases). Per the germline V gene, CDR1 is SGHRS and CDR2 is YFSETQ. Trimming pared 3 bases from V and 8 bases from J, leaving 21 bases between. This CDR3 spans 16 amino acids. Full variable domain (outside the CDR3, taken from reference TRBV5-1 and TRBJ2-1): KAGVTQTPRYLIKTRGQQVTLSCSPISGHRSVSWYQQTPGQGLQFLFEYFSETQRNKGNFPGRFSGRQFSNSRSEMNVSTLELGDSALYLCASSSGGTPDLYEQFFGPGTRLTVL.